This TCR beta chain was sequenced for a study of T cell responses to AZD1222 COVID-19 vaccine. From germline, CDR1 is SEHNR and CDR2 FQNEAQ (reference sequence). Deletions cut 8 bases from V and 0 bases from J, with 11 bases between. The length of the CDR3 is 14 residues. To note about this clone: Its antigen is unknown.

Regarding the study as a whole: Targeting of unmutated variant regions was reportedly seen in nearly half of spike-specific TCRs. Spike as a whole was targeted by vaccine-associated CD4 TCRs, dominant at 160-218 and 743-854. At study baseline, merely several AZD1222 recipients were seropositive.

The assay was immunoSEQ multiplex PCR, and TCRdb's table has in-frame clones only and misses some. The sample consists of 180,000 or so clones, about 88% of them appearing once. Pooled together were second doses at about 4 or about 12 weeks. The sequence derives from an adult who received the AZD1222 COVID-19 vaccine. The chain is built from TRBV7-9 and TRBJ2-1; D is uncertain. The source material was peripheral blood, sampled 28 days after the second AZD1222 dose. The CDR3: CASAFLGSYNEQFF. The CDR3 bases are TGTGCCAGCGCTTTTCTAGGCTCCTACAATGAGCAGTTCTTC.